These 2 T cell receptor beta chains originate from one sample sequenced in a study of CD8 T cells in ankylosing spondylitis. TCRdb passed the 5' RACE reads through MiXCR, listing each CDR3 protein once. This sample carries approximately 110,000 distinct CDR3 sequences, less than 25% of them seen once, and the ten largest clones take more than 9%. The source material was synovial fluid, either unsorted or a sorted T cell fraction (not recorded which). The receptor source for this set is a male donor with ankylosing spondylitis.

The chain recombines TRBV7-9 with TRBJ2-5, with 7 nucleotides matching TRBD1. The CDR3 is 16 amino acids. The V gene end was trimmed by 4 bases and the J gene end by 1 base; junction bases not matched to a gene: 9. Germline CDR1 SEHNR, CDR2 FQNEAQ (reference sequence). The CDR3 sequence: CASSSTGVPIQETQYF. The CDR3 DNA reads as TGTGCCAGCAGCTCCACAGGGGTTCCAATCCAAGAGACCCAGTACTTC.

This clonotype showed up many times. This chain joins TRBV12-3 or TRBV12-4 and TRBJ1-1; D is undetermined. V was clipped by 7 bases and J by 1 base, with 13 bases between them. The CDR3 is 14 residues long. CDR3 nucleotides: TGTGCCAGCATTGCACGTAAGAAGAACACTGAAGCTTTCTTT. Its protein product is CASIARKKNTEAFF.